The 5 T cell receptor beta chains in this list originate from one sample, sequenced in a study of blood T cells in healthy people across ages. A sample-barcoded 5' primer and a J-beta primer mix were used in a second PCR of roughly 6 to 11 cycles. TCRdb re-analysed the 5' RACE reads in MiXCR, keeping a single row per CDR3 protein. Seen here are 1.5 million to 2 million distinct CDR3 sequences, roughly 28% observed once, and the top ten hold roughly 8%. The material sequenced was blood. These TCRs come from a woman between 25 and 40 years old in good health.

The V gene is TRBV12-5, the J gene TRBJ1-2, with 7 bases that match TRBD1. The V segment lost 5 bases and the J segment 4 bases; nucleotides outside the gene matches: 1. The length of the CDR3 is 12 residues. CDR1 and CDR2 (germline): LGHNT, FRNRAP. The DNA for the CDR3 is TGTGCTAGTGGTCAGGGGGGCTATGGCTACACCTTC. Translating it yields CASGQGGYGYTF.

Many counts were recorded for this clonotype. The V call is TRBV9, the J call TRBJ2-5; D not resolved. The V and J ends lost 6 bases and 5 bases respectively, with 2 bases between them. CDR3 size: 9 residues. Per the germline V gene, CDR1 is SGDLS and CDR2 is YYNGEE. This CDR3 reads CASMETQYF. DNA of the CDR3: TGTGCCAGCATGGAGACCCAGTACTTC.

The chain links TRBV20-1 to TRBJ2-5; a weak D match, TRBD1 (7 bases). Germline CDR1 is DFQATT and CDR2 is SNEGSKA (reference sequence). Trimming stripped 5 bases from V and 9 bases from J, with 25 bases between. CDR3 size: 15 residues. The CDR3 DNA is TGCAGTGCTGGCGATAGGACAGGCCAATGGGAGGCCCAGTACTTC. Translation gives CSAGDRTGQWEAQYF.

This clonotype was seen a few times. This chain joins TRBV7-2 and TRBJ2-3; D possibly matches TRBD1 or TRBD2 (5 bases each). This CDR3 has 14 residues. The germline CDR1 and CDR2 sequences are SGHTA and FQGNSA. Trimming cost V 3 bases and J 5 bases, with 12 bases left between them. CDR3 protein: CASSFGPGGDTQYF. DNA of the CDR3: TGTGCCAGCAGCTTCGGGCCTGGGGGAGATACGCAGTATTTT.

In this sample, this clonotype turned up a few times. This chain joins TRBV20-1 and TRBJ2-7; D is possibly TRBD1 (6 bases). The CDR3 length is 14 residues. Germline assignment: CDR1 DFQATT and CDR2 SNEGSKA (reference sequence). V lost 5 bases and J 2 bases, leaving 16 bases between the germline ends. DNA of the CDR3: TGCAGTGCTCCCCGGACAGCGACCCCCTACGAGCAGTACTTC. Its translation is CSAPRTATPYEQYF.